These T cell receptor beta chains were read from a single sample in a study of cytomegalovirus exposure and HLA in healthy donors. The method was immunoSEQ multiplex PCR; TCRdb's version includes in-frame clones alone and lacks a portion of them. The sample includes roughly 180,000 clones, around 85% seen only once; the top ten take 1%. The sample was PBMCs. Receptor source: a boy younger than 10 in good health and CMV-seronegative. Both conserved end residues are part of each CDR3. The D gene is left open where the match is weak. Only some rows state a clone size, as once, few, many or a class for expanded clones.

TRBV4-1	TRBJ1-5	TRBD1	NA	CASSQEGGQGGQPQHF	TGCGCCAGCAGCCAAGAAGGCGGCCAGGGGGGCCAGCCCCAGCATTTT
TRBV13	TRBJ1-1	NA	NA	CASSLFIGGGGAPGITEAFF	TGTGCCAGCAGCTTATTTATCGGGGGTGGGGGGGCGCCTGGGATCACTGAAGCTTTCTTT
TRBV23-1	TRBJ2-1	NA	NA	CASTPSSRAYNEQFF	TGCGCCAGCACCCCTTCATCCCGGGCCTACAATGAGCAGTTCTTC
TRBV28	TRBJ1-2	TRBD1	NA	CASSRDRGLYGYTF	TGTGCCAGCAGCCGTGACAGGGGGCTCTATGGCTACACCTTC
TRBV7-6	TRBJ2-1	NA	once	CASSSYWLTSYNEQFF	TGTGCCAGCAGCTCCTACTGGCTGACTTCCTACAATGAGCAGTTCTTC
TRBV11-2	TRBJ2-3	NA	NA	CASSLGGRPVDTQYF	TGTGCCAGCAGCTTAGGGGGGAGGCCTGTTGATACGCAGTATTTT
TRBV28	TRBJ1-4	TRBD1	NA	CASRPLTGGINEKLFF	TGTGCCAGCAGACCTCTCACAGGGGGTATTAATGAAAAACTGTTTTTT
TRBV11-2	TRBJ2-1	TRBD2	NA	CASSFGGEQFF	TGTGCCAGCAGCTTCGGGGGGGAGCAGTTCTTC
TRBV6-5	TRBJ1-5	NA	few	CASSETTDQPQHF	TGTGCCAGCAGTGAGACGACAGATCAGCCCCAGCATTTT
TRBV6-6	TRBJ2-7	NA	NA	CASSPGHYEQYF	TGTGCCAGCAGTCCGGGACACTACGAGCAGTACTTC
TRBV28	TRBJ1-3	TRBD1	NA	CASGGQGPSGNTIYF	TGTGCCAGCGGGGGACAGGGCCCCTCTGGAAACACCATATATTTT
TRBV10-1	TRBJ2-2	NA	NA	CASSEIQGLNAGELFF	TGCGCCAGCAGTGAGATCCAGGGCCTGAACGCCGGGGAGCTGTTTTTT
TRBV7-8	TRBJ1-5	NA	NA	CASSLGREGNQPQHF	TGTGCCAGCAGCTTAGGGAGGGAGGGCAATCAGCCCCAGCATTTT
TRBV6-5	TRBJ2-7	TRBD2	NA	CDSSPRTSVTYEQYF	TGTGACAGCAGTCCCCGGACTAGCGTAACGTACGAGCAGTACTTC
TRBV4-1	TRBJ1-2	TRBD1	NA	CASAPKGGRQYGYTF	TGCGCCAGCGCACCAAAAGGGGGCCGTCAGTATGGCTACACCTTC
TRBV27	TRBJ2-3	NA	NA	CASREGDGTDTQYF	TGTGCCTCCAGGGAGGGGGATGGCACAGATACGCAGTATTTT